The present T cell receptor beta chain was sequenced within a study of T-cell memory formation after mild COVID-19. Study-wide background: For the most part, TCR clusters were specific to one donor.

Study results and caveats: Clonal second-wave expansions that peaked on day 37 had unconfirmed SARS-CoV-2 specificity.

With 3 bases clipped from V and 2 bases from J, the junction kept 2 bases outside the gene matches. The CDR3 sequence is 14 residues long. Germline V CDR1 and CDR2: SGHTA, FQGNSA. After 5'RACE with constant-segment primers, TCR alpha and TCR beta cDNA libraries carrying sample barcodes and UMIs were obtained. TCRdb redid the calling of the 5' RACE reads with MiXCR, one entry per CDR3 protein. The sample lists over 300,000 distinct CDR3 sequences; around a fifth were seen once. This clonotype came up a few times. Its antigen is not identified. The sequencing input was PBMCs or a T cell subset sorted from them (not recorded which). This clonotype was sampled from a man in his late teens or twenties who had mild COVID-19 (a few samples of this study predate the infection). Cell type and time point are not known. The chain carries TRBV7-2 and TRBJ2-7; 9 bases line up with TRBD1. The DNA for the CDR3 is TGTGCCAGCAGCTTGGACAGGGGCCCCTACGAGCAGTACTTC. It codes for CASSLDRGPYEQYF.